A selection of T cell receptor beta chains follows, all from one sample in a study of blood T cell repertoires in COVID-19. Libraries were prepared by immunoSEQ multiplex PCR; TCRdb keeps only in-frame clonotypes and omits some of them. The top ten hold about 10% of the sample, which has 110,000 to 150,000 clones, roughly 86% seen once. Sequenced input: peripheral blood. The receptors originated from a man aged 45-60 years with active or convalescent COVID-19. CDR3s include the opening cysteine and the closing phenylalanine or tryptophan.

>TRBV20-1|TRBJ2-1
CSEAGGHEQFF
>TRBV19|TRBJ2-1
CASSIQLAGGRNEQFF
>TRBV7-9|TRBJ1-4
CASSGPQDLNEKLFF
>TRBV18|TRBJ1-2
CASSPTRQGDYGYTF
>TRBV28|TRBJ1-2
CASSPIDRANYGYTF
>TRBV19|TRBJ2-2
CASSIVEGIGELFF
>TRBV27|TRBJ1-4
CASSLFGDRVDEKLFF
>TRBV28|TRBJ2-7
CASVPSGGRYEQYF
>TRBV7-8|TRBJ2-1
CASSSLQGHTINYNEQFF
>TRBV10-3|TRBJ2-7
CAISARSYEQYF
>TRBV28|TRBJ2-7
CASSSDGQGWSYEQYF
>TRBV6-1|TRBJ2-2
CASSEQGSNTGELFF
>TRBV28|TRBJ2-3
CASSLWTSGTDTQYF
>TRBV18|TRBJ2-5
CASSLGLEETQYF
>TRBV7-2|TRBJ2-7
CASSLGALAGSEQYF
>TRBV7-2|TRBJ2-1
CASSSSLAGVVHEQFF
>TRBV18|TRBJ2-7
CASSSTERYEQYF
>TRBV15|TRBJ1-4
CATSRDPGQELNEKLFF
>TRBV2|TRBJ1-2
CASSKDIGVGYTF
>TRBV5-4|TRBJ1-2
CASSLSLGRRDYGYTF
>TRBV6-5|TRBJ2-1
CASSYGGRAEFF
>TRBV18|TRBJ1-5
CASSEGVGQPQHF
>TRBV27|TRBJ2-1
CASSLQWQREQFF
>TRBV27|TRBJ1-6
CASRQGISSYNSPLHF
>TRBV29-1|TRBJ1-2
CSVTLRGQGLGGYTF
>TRBV9|TRBJ2-5
CASSSWTGTSGRARIETQYF
>TRBV7-2|TRBJ2-7
CASSLGQGAPYEQYF
>TRBV12-3/TRBV12-4|TRBJ1-3
CANTGVGNTIYF
>TRBV7-2|TRBJ2-7
CASSSRGEGRSYEQYF